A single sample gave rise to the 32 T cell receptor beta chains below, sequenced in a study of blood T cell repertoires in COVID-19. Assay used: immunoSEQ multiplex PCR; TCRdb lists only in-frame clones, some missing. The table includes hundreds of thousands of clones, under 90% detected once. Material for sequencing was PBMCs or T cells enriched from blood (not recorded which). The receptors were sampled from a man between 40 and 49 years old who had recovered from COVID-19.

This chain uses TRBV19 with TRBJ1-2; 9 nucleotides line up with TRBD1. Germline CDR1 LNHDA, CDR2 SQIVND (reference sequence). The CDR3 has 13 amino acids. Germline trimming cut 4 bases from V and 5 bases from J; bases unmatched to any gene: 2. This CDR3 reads CASSKDRGYGYTF. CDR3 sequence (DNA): TGTGCCAGTAGTAAGGACAGGGGATATGGCTACACCTTC. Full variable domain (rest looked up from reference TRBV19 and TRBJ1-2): DGGITQSPKYLFRKEGQNVTLSCEQNLNHDAMYWYRQDPGQGLRLIYYSQIVNDFQKGDIAEGYSVSREKKESFPLTVTSAQKNPTAFYLCASSKDRGYGYTFGSGTRLTVV.

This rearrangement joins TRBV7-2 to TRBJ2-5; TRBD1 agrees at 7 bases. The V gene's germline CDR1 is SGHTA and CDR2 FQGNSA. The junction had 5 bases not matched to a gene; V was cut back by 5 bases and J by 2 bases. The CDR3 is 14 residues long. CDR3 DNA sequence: TGTGCCAGCAGCATGACAGGGCTACAAGAGACCCAGTACTTC. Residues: CASSMTGLQETQYF.

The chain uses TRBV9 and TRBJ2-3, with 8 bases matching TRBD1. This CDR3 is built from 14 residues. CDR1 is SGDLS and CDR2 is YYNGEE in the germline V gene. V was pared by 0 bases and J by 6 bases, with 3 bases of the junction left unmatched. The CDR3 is CASSVGDRGDTQYF. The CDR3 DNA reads TGTGCCAGCAGCGTAGGAGACAGGGGTGATACGCAGTATTTT.

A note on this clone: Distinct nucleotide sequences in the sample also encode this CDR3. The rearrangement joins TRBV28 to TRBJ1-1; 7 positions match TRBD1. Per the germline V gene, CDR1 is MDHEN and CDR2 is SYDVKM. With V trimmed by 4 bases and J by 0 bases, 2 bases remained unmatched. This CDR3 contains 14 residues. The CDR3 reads CASSSGQLNTEAFF. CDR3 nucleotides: TGTGCCAGCAGTTCGGGACAGCTGAACACTGAAGCTTTCTTT. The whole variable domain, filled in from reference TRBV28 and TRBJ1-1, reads DVKVTQSSRYLVKRTGEKVFLECVQDMDHENMFWYRQDPGLGLRLIYFSYDVKMKEKGDIPEGYSVSREKKERFSLILESASTNQTSMYLCASSSGQLNTEAFFGQGTRLTVV.

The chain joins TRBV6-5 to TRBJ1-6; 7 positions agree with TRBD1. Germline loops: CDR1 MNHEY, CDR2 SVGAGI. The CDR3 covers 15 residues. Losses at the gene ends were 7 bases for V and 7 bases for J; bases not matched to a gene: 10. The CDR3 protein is CASNFGDRENSPLHF. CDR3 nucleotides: TGTGCCAGCAACTTCGGCGACAGGGAAAATTCACCCCTCCACTTT.

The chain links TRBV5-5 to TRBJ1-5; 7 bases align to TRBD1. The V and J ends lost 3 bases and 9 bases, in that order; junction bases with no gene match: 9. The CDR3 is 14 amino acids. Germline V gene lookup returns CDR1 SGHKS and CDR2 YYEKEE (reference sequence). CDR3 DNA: TGTGCCAGCAGCTCCTATCGAGGGGGCGGGCCCCAGCATTTT. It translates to CASSSYRGGGPQHF.

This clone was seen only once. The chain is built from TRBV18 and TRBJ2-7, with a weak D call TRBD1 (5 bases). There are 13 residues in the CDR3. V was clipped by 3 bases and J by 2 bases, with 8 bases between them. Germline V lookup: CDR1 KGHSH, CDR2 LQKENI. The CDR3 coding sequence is TGTGCCAGCTCACCGCCAGGGACCTACGAGCAGTACTTC. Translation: CASSPPGTYEQYF.

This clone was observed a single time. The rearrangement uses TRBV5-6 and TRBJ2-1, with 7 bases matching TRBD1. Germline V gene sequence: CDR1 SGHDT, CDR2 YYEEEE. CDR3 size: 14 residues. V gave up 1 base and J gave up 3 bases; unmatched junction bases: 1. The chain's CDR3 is CASSLTGDYNEQFF. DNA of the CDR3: TGTGCCAGCAGCTTGACAGGGGACTACAATGAGCAGTTCTTC.

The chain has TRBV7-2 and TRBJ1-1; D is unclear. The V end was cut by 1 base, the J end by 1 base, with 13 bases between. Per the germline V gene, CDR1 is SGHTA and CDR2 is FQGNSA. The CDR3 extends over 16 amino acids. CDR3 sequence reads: CASSLDWRASNTEAFF. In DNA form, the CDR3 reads TGTGCCAGCAGCTTAGACTGGAGGGCATCGAACACTGAAGCTTTCTTT.

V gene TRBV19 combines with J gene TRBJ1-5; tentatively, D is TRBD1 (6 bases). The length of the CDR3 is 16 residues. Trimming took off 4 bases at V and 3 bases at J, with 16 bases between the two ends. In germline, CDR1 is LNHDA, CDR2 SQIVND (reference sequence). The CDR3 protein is CASSSPGDPLNQPQHF. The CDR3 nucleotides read TGTGCCAGTAGTAGCCCAGGGGACCCACTCAATCAGCCCCAGCATTTT. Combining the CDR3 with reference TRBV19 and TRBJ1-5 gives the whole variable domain DGGITQSPKYLFRKEGQNVTLSCEQNLNHDAMYWYRQDPGQGLRLIYYSQIVNDFQKGDIAEGYSVSREKKESFPLTVTSAQKNPTAFYLCASSSPGDPLNQPQHFGDGTRLSIL.

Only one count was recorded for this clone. In DNA, the CDR3 is TGTGCCAGCAGCCCGACAGACTCTGGGGCCAACGTCCTGACTTTC. Its protein is CASSPTDSGANVLTF. The chain is built from TRBV5-4 and TRBJ2-6; maybe TRBD1 (5 bases). The CDR3 loop spans 15 amino acids. The V end was cut by 4 bases, the J end by 0 bases, with 8 bases between. Germline V gene sequence: CDR1 SGHNT, CDR2 YYREEE (reference sequence).

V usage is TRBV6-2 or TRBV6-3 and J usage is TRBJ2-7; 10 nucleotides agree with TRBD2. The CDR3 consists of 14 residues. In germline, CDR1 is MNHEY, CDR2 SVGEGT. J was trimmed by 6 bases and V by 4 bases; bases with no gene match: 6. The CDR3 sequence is CASSSGTSDPEQYF. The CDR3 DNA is TGTGCCAGCAGTTCCGGGACTAGCGATCCCGAGCAGTACTTC.

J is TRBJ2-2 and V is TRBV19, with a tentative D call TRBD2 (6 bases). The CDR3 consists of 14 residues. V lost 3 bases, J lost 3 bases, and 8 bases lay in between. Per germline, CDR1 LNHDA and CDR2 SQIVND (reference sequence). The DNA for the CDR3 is TGTGCCAGTAGTATCAAGCGGGACACCGGGGAGCTGTTTTTT. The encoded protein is CASSIKRDTGELFF.

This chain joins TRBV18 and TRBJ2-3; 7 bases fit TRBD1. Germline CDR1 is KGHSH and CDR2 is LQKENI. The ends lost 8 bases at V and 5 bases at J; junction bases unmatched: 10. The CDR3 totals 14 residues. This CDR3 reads CASTRQGREDTQYF. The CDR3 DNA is TGTGCCAGCACTCGACAGGGCAGGGAAGATACGCAGTATTTT.

CDR3 region: CASSQDPTGQKSGYTF. The CDR3 DNA follows: TGCGCCAGCAGCCAAGATCCGACCGGACAGAAGAGTGGCTACACCTTC. This chain links TRBV4-3 with TRBJ1-2, with a possible D match to TRBD1 (6 bases). The CDR3 totals 16 residues. CDR1 and CDR2 (germline): LGHNA, YSLEER. The V end was cut by 0 bases, the J end by 7 bases, with 18 bases between.

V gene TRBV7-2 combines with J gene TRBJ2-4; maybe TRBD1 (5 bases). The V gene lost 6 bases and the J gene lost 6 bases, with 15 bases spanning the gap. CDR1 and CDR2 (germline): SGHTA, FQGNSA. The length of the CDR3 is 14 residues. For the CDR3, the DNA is TGTGCCAGCAGTCTCGGCCCCGACAGAAACATTCAGTACTTC. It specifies CASSLGPDRNIQYF.

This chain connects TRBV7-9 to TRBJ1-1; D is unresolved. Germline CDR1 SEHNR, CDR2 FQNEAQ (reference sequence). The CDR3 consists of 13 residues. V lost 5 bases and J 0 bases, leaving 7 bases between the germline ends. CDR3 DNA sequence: TGTGCCAGCAGCCGGGGTTTGAACACTGAAGCTTTCTTT. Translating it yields CASSRGLNTEAFF.

The CDR3, as DNA: TGTGCCAGTACCCGGGGGGAGAATGAAAAACTGTTTTTT. Amino acid sequence: CASTRGENEKLFF. This chain uses TRBV19 with TRBJ1-4, with a tentative D call TRBD1 (5 bases). The CDR3 extends over 13 amino acids. Germline V CDR1 and CDR2: LNHDA, SQIVND (reference sequence). Trimming shortened V by 7 bases and J by 5 bases, and 11 bases separated the two germline ends.

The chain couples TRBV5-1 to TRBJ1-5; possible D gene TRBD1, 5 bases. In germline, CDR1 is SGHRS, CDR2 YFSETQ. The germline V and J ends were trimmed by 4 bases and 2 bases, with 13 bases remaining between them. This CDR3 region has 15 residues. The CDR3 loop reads CASSEGVSGNQPQHF. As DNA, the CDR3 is TGCGCCAGCAGCGAAGGGGTATCTGGCAATCAGCCCCAGCATTTT.

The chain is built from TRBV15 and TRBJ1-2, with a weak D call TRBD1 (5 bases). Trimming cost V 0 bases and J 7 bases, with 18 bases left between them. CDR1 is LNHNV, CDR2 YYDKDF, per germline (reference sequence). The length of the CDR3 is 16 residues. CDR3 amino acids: CATSRDQGVMYGGYTF. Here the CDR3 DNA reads TGTGCCACCAGCAGAGATCAAGGGGTCATGTATGGTGGCTACACCTTC.

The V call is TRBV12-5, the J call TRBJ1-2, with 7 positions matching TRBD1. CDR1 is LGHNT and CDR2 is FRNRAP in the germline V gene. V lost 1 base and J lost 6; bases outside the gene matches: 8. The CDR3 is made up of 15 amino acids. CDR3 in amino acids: CASGLGQGHGNGYTF. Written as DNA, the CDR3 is TGTGCTAGTGGTTTGGGACAGGGCCATGGAAATGGCTACACCTTC.

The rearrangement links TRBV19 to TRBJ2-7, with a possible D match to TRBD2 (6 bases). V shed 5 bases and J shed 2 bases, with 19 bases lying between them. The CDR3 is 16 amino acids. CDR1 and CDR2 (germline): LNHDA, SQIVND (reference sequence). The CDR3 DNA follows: TGTGCCAGTAGTTCTGAACTAGCCCTACCCCCCTACGAGCAGTACTTC. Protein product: CASSSELALPPYEQYF. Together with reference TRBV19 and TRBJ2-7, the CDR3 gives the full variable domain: DGGITQSPKYLFRKEGQNVTLSCEQNLNHDAMYWYRQDPGQGLRLIYYSQIVNDFQKGDIAEGYSVSREKKESFPLTVTSAQKNPTAFYLCASSSELALPPYEQYFGPGTRLTVT.

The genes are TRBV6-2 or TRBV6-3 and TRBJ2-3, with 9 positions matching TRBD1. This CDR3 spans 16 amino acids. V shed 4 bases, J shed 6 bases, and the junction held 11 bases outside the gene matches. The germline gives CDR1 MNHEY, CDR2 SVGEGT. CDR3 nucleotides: TGTGCCAGCAGTTCAATCAAACAGGGGGCCAGGGATACGCAGTATTTT. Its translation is CASSSIKQGARDTQYF.

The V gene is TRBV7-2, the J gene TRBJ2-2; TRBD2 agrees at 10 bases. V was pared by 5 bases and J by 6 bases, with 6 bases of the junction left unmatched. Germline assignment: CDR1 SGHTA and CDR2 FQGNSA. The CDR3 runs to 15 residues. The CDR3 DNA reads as TGTGCCAGCAGCGGGACCGGGACTAGCGCCGGGGAGCTGTTTTTT. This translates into CASSGTGTSAGELFF.

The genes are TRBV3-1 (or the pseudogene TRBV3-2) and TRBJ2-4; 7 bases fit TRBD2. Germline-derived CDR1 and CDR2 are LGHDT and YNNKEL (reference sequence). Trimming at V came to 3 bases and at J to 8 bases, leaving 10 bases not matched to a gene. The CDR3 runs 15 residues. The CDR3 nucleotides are TGTGCCAGCAGCCATAATCTGGGGGGGACGGACATTCAGTACTTC. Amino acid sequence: CASSHNLGGTDIQYF.

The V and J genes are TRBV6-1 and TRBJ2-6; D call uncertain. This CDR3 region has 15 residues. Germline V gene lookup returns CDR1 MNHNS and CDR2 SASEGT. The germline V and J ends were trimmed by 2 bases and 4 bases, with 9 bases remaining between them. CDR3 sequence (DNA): TGTGCCAGCAGTGAAATCTTGTCCGGGGCCAACGTCCTGACTTTC. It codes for CASSEILSGANVLTF.

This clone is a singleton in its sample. CDR3 amino acids: CASSDPTGVLSGYTF. DNA for the CDR3: TGTGCCAGCTCAGATCCGACAGGCGTCCTTTCTGGCTACACCTTC. The chain joins TRBV18 to TRBJ1-2, with a possible D match to TRBD1 (6 bases). V lost 5 bases, J lost 7 bases, and 20 bases lay in between. The germline CDR1 and CDR2 sequences are KGHSH and LQKENI. The CDR3 is 15 residues long.

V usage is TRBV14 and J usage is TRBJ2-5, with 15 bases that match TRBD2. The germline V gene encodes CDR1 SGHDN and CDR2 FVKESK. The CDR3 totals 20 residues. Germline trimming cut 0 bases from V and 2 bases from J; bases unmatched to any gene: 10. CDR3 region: CASSQDTWTSGRGLQETQYF. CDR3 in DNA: TGTGCCAGCAGCCAAGATACGTGGACTAGCGGGAGGGGGTTGCAAGAGACCCAGTACTTC.

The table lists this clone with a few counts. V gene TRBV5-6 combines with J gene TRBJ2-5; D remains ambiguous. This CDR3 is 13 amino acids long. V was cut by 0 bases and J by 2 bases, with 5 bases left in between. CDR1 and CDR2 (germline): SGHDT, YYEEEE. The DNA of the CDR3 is TGTGCCAGCAGCTTGGTTATGCAAGAGACCCAGTACTTC. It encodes CASSLVMQETQYF.

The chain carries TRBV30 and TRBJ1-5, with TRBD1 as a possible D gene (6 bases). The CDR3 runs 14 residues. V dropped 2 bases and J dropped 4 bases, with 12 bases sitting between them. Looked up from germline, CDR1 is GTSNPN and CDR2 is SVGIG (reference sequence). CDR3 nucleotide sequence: TGTGCCTGGAGTCGGGACACCTCGAATCAGCCCCAGCATTTT. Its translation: CAWSRDTSNQPQHF.

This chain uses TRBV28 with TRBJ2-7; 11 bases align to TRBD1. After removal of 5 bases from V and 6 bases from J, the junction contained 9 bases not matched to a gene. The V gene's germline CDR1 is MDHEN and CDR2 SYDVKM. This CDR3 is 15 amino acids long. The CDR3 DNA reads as TGTGCCAGCAGTCCCCCGCGGACAGGGGGCTTCGAGCAGTACTTC. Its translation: CASSPPRTGGFEQYF. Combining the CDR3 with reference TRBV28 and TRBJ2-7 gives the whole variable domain DVKVTQSSRYLVKRTGEKVFLECVQDMDHENMFWYRQDPGLGLRLIYFSYDVKMKEKGDIPEGYSVSREKKERFSLILESASTNQTSMYLCASSPPRTGGFEQYFGPGTRLTVT.

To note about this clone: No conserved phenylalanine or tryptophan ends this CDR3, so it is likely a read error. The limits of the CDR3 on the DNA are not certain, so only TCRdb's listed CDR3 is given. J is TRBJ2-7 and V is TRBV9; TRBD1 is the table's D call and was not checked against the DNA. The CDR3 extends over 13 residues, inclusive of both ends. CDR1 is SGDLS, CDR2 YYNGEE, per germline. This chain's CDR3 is CASSVDVGGQVRL.